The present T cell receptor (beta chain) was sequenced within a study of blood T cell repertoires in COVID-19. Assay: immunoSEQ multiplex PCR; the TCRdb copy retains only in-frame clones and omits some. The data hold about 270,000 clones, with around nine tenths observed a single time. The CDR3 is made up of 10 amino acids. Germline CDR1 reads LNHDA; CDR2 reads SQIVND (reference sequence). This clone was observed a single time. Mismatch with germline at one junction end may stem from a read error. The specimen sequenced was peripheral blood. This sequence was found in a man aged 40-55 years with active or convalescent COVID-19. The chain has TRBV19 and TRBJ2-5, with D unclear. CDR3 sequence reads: CASGQGTQYF. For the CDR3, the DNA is TGTGCCAGTGGGCAAGGGACCCAGTACTTC. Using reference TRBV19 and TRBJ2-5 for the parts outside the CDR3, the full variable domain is DGGITQSPKYLFRKEGQNVTLSCEQNLNHDAMYWYRQDPGQGLRLIYYSQIVNDFQKGDIAEGYSVSREKKESFPLTVTSAQKNPTAFYLCASGQGTQYFGPGTRLLVL.